The sequence of this T cell receptor (beta chain) was determined in a study of blood T cell repertoires in COVID-19. About the research overall: Both acute and convalescent COVID-19 samples were obtained from the United States, Italy and Spain. From T cells, B-cell-depleted T cells, or PBMCs came the material, which was cDNA or gDNA.

Original methodology: Nucleated cell number was recorded as an estimate derived from reference gene primer amplification. Clones were read by immunoSEQ multiplex PCR, and TCRdb kept only the in-frame ones, dropping some. Clonal size and the V and J genes are those of that table, whereas D and trimming came from the DNA. Among some 180,000 clones listed, 70% to 90% were seen once. Trimming took off 2 bases at V and 1 base at J, with 10 bases between the two ends. This CDR3 comprises 14 residues. Germline CDR1 reads SGHRS; CDR2 reads YFSETQ. Sequencing input: peripheral blood. V and J are TRBV5-1 and TRBJ2-7; a weak D match, TRBD1 (6 bases). This TCR was recovered from a middle-aged man with active or convalescent COVID-19. The chain's CDR3 is CASSFSRGSYEQYF. The CDR3 coding sequence is TGCGCCAGCAGCTTCTCCAGGGGATCCTACGAGCAGTACTTC.